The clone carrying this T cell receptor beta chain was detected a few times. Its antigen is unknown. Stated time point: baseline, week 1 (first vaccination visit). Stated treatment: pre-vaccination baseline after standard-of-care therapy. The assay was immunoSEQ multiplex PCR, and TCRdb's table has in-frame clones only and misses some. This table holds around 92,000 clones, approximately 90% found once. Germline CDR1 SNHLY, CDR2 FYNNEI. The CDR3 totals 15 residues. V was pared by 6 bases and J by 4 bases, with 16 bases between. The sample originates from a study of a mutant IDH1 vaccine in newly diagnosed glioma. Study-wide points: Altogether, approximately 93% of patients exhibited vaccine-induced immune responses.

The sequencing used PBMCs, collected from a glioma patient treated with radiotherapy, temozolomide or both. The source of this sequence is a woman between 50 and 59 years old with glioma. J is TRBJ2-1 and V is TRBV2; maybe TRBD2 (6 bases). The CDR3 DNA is TGTGCCAGCAGGGCAACTAGCAGCCCTTACAATGAGCAGTTCTTC. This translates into CASRATSSPYNEQFF.